The rows below give T cell receptor beta chains drawn from one sample of a study of shared clonotypes between healthy human individuals. Data came from immunoSEQ multiplex PCR; TCRdb stores just in-frame clones and leaves some out. Of roughly 2.5 million clones listed, more than 80% were seen once; the top ten hold roughly 0.13%. The sequenced sample consisted of naive CD4+ T cells sorted from blood. Receptors were obtained from a man aged 18 to 29 in good health. The CDR3 runs from the conserved cysteine through the conserved F or W. D genes are given only for firm matches. The size entry is marked missing in some rows and otherwise reads once, few, many or a size class.

D gene: NA; V gene: TRBV21-1; J gene: TRBJ1-4; clone size: NA; CDR3 protein: CASNISGTYGPSNEKLFF; CDR3 DNA: TGTGCCAGCAACATAAGTGGGACATACGGACCGTCTAATGAAAAACTGTTTTTT
D gene: NA; V gene: TRBV6-4; J gene: TRBJ2-7; clone size: NA; CDR3 protein: CASPVGDTSYEQYF; CDR3 DNA: TGTGCCAGTCCGGTTGGGGACACTTCCTACGAGCAGTACTTC
D gene: TRBD1; V gene: TRBV19; J gene: TRBJ1-2; clone size: NA; CDR3 protein: CASSIGGQGIRGYTF; CDR3 DNA: TGTGCCAGTAGTATCGGTGGACAGGGAATAAGGGGCTACACCTTC
D gene: TRBD1; V gene: TRBV2; J gene: TRBJ1-2; clone size: NA; CDR3 protein: CASSERTGRGGYTF; CDR3 DNA: TGTGCCAGCAGTGAAAGGACAGGGCGAGGTGGCTACACCTTC
D gene: TRBD1; V gene: TRBV19; J gene: TRBJ2-7; clone size: NA; CDR3 protein: CASSKGRDRAHEQYF; CDR3 DNA: TGTGCCAGTAGTAAAGGCCGGGACAGGGCCCACGAGCAGTACTTC
D gene: TRBD1; V gene: TRBV5-1; J gene: TRBJ2-5; clone size: NA; CDR3 protein: CASSLAGQGWAGTQYF; CDR3 DNA: TGCGCCAGCAGCTTGGCGGGACAGGGTTGGGCAGGGACCCAGTACTTC
D gene: TRBD1; V gene: TRBV5-4; J gene: TRBJ1-6; clone size: NA; CDR3 protein: CASSWDRTGNSPLHF; CDR3 DNA: TGCGCCAGCAGCTGGGACAGGACGGGAAATTCACCCCTCCACTTT
D gene: NA; V gene: TRBV20-1; J gene: TRBJ1-1; clone size: few; CDR3 protein: CSAKGDTEAFF; CDR3 DNA: TGCAGTGCTAAAGGAGACACTGAAGCTTTCTTT
D gene: TRBD1; V gene: TRBV30; J gene: TRBJ1-4; clone size: NA; CDR3 protein: CAWSHKLGQGGNEKLFF; CDR3 DNA: TGTGCCTGGAGCCACAAACTTGGACAGGGCGGAAATGAAAAACTGTTTTTT
D gene: NA; V gene: TRBV29-1; J gene: TRBJ1-3; clone size: NA; CDR3 protein: CSVVLFPGNTIYF; CDR3 DNA: TGCAGCGTTGTGCTGTTTCCGGGAAACACCATATATTTT
D gene: NA; V gene: TRBV7-2; J gene: TRBJ1-5; clone size: NA; CDR3 protein: CASSPEAGVSNQPQHF; CDR3 DNA: TGTGCCAGCAGCCCAGAGGCAGGGGTTTCCAATCAGCCCCAGCATTTT
D gene: NA; V gene: TRBV7-9; J gene: TRBJ2-7; clone size: NA; CDR3 protein: CASTQTVTVDEQYF; CDR3 DNA: TGTGCCAGCACCCAGACCGTGACAGTTGACGAGCAGTACTTC
D gene: NA; V gene: TRBV6-5; J gene: TRBJ2-3; clone size: NA; CDR3 protein: CASSRRTSSTDTQYF; CDR3 DNA: TGTGCCAGCAGCCGAAGGACTTCTAGCACAGATACGCAGTATTTT
D gene: NA; V gene: TRBV7-2; J gene: TRBJ1-3; clone size: NA; CDR3 protein: CASSSDRVSGNTIYF; CDR3 DNA: TGTGCCAGCAGCTCGGATCGGGTCTCTGGAAACACCATATATTTT
D gene: NA; V gene: TRBV18; J gene: TRBJ2-1; clone size: NA; CDR3 protein: CASSRDEDYYNEQFF; CDR3 DNA: TGTGCCAGCTCACGGGATGAGGACTACTACAATGAGCAGTTCTTC
D gene: TRBD1; V gene: TRBV14; J gene: TRBJ2-3; clone size: NA; CDR3 protein: CASSQEDRGSTDTQYF; CDR3 DNA: TGTGCCAGCAGCCAAGAAGACAGGGGAAGCACAGATACGCAGTATTTT
D gene: NA; V gene: TRBV7-6; J gene: TRBJ1-1; clone size: NA; CDR3 protein: CASSLGQWGTEAFF; CDR3 DNA: TGTGCCAGCAGCTTAGGACAGTGGGGCACTGAAGCTTTCTTT
D gene: TRBD2; V gene: TRBV7-3; J gene: TRBJ2-3; clone size: NA; CDR3 protein: CASSLTPLAGGRTDTQYF; CDR3 DNA: TGTGCCAGCAGCTTAACTCCCCTAGCGGGGGGGCGCACAGATACGCAGTATTTT
D gene: NA; V gene: TRBV6-6; J gene: TRBJ1-2; clone size: NA; CDR3 protein: CAVGSKSSYGYTF; CDR3 DNA: TGTGCCGTCGGCTCCAAATCCTCCTATGGCTACACCTTC
D gene: NA; V gene: TRBV7-9; J gene: TRBJ2-3; clone size: NA; CDR3 protein: CASSVGGWDTQYF; CDR3 DNA: TGTGCCAGCAGCGTAGGGGGGTGGGATACGCAGTATTTT
D gene: TRBD1; V gene: TRBV6-6; J gene: TRBJ1-3; clone size: NA; CDR3 protein: CASSGQGVRNTIYF; CDR3 DNA: TGTGCCAGCAGTGGACAGGGAGTAAGAAACACCATATATTTT
D gene: NA; V gene: TRBV7-3; J gene: TRBJ1-3; clone size: NA; CDR3 protein: CASSSGAGNTIYF; CDR3 DNA: TGTGCCAGCAGTTCGGGGGCAGGGAACACCATATATTTT
D gene: TRBD2; V gene: TRBV7-6; J gene: TRBJ2-1; clone size: NA; CDR3 protein: CASSSETSGYNEQFF; CDR3 DNA: TGTGCCAGCAGCTCGGAGACTAGCGGCTACAATGAGCAGTTCTTC
D gene: NA; V gene: TRBV5-1; J gene: TRBJ1-2; clone size: NA; CDR3 protein: CASSIGTGGYGYTF; CDR3 DNA: TGCGCCAGCAGCATCGGGACGGGGGGCTATGGCTACACCTTC
D gene: NA; V gene: TRBV5-4; J gene: TRBJ1-2; clone size: NA; CDR3 protein: CASSLGISTNYGYTF; CDR3 DNA: TGTGCCAGCAGCCTAGGCATCTCTACTAACTATGGCTACACCTTC
D gene: NA; V gene: TRBV5-6; J gene: TRBJ2-5; clone size: NA; CDR3 protein: CASSLEQREETQYF; CDR3 DNA: TGTGCCAGCAGCTTGGAACAAAGGGAAGAGACCCAGTACTTC
D gene: NA; V gene: TRBV4-3; J gene: TRBJ1-2; clone size: once; CDR3 protein: CASSQGLTNYGYTF; CDR3 DNA: TGCGCCAGCAGCCAAGGTTTGACTAACTATGGCTACACCTTC
D gene: NA; V gene: TRBV14; J gene: TRBJ1-1; clone size: NA; CDR3 protein: CASSQVGRYTEAFF; CDR3 DNA: TGTGCCAGCAGCCAAGTGGGGCGCTACACTGAAGCTTTCTTT
D gene: NA; V gene: TRBV28; J gene: TRBJ2-7; clone size: NA; CDR3 protein: CASSSSGQFSGEYF; CDR3 DNA: NA
D gene: NA; V gene: TRBV4-1; J gene: TRBJ1-6; clone size: once; CDR3 protein: CASSQANWPPYRDRSPLHF; CDR3 DNA: TGCGCCAGCAGCCAAGCTAATTGGCCACCTTACAGGGACCGATCACCCCTCCACTTT
D gene: TRBD1; V gene: TRBV7-2; J gene: TRBJ2-7; clone size: NA; CDR3 protein: CASSLGQVGEQYF; CDR3 DNA: TGTGCCAGCAGCTTGGGACAGGTGGGCGAGCAGTACTTC